This entry is about one TCR beta chain. This specimen belongs to a study of blood T cell repertoires in COVID-19. On the study more broadly: There were acute and convalescent COVID-19 samples, and they came from the United States, Italy and Spain. PBMCs, B-cell-depleted T cells, or T cells provided the cDNA or gDNA that made up the material.

Profiled with immunoSEQ multiplex PCR; TCRdb holds only in-frame clones, not every one. The sample shows 100,000 to 110,000 clones, about 84% of them seen only once. The germline CDR1 and CDR2 sequences are MNHEY and SMNVEV (reference sequence). Trimming removed 3 bases at V and 4 bases at J, with 10 bases between. The CDR3 contains 14 residues. The chain employs TRBV27 and TRBJ1-5, with a weak D call TRBD1 (6 bases). The specimen was peripheral blood. The origin of this receptor is a human donor in a cohort sampled during active COVID-19. The CDR3 bases are TGTGCCAGCAGTTTTGACAGGAGTAATCAGCCCCAGCATTTT. Amino acid sequence: CASSFDRSNQPQHF.